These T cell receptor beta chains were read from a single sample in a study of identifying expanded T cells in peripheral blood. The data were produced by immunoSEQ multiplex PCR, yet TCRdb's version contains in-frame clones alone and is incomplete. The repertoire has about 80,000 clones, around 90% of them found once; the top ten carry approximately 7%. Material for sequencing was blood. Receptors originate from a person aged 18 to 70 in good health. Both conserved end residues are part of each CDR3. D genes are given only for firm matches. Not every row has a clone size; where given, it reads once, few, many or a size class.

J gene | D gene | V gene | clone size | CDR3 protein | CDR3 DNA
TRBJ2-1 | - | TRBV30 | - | CAWSVNNEQFF | TGTGCCTGGAGTGTAAATAATGAGCAGTTCTTC
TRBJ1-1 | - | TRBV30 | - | CAWSNWGKTEAFF | TGTGCCTGGAGTAACTGGGGGAAAACTGAAGCTTTCTTT
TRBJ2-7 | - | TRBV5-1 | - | CASSGTGHPSYEQYF | TGCGCCAGCAGCGGAACCGGCCACCCGTCCTACGAGCAGTACTTC
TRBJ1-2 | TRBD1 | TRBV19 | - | CASGGQANYGYTF | TGTGCCAGTGGGGGACAGGCTAACTATGGCTACACCTTC
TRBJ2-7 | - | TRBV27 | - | CASSFGDDEQYF | TGTGCCAGCAGTTTTGGGGACGACGAGCAGTACTTC
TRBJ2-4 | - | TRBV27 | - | CASSAAGLALRYF | TGTGCCAGCAGTGCCGCCGGGCTAGCTCTACGGTACTTC
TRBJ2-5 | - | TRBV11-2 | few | CASSLEPPETQYF | TGTGCCAGCAGCTTAGAACCTCCGGAGACCCAGTACTTC
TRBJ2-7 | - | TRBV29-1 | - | CSVDGQGTYEQYF | TGCAGCGTTGATGGTCAGGGCACCTACGAGCAGTACTTC
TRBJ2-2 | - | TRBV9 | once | CASSTPTGELFF | TGTGCCAGCTCGACCCCCACCGGGGAGCTGTTTTTT
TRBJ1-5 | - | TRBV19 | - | CASRGGINQPQHF | TGTGCCAGTAGAGGTGGCATCAATCAGCCCCAGCATTTT
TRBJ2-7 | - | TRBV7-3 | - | CASSLTAGNEQYF | TGTGCCAGCAGCTTAACGGCAGGGAACGAGCAGTACTTC
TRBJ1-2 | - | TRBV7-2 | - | CASRGEGDYGYTF | TGTGCCAGCAGAGGGGAAGGAGACTATGGCTACACCTTC
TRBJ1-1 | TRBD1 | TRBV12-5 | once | CASGRTGYTEAFF | TGTGCTAGTGGACGGACAGGGTACACTGAAGCTTTCTTT
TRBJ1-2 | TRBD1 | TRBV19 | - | CASRRTRGDRENYGYTF | TGTGCCAGTAGGCGTACCCGTGGGGACAGGGAGAACTATGGCTACACCTTC
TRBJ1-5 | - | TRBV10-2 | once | CASSAPGLTNQPQHF | TGCGCCAGCAGTGCACCGGGACTCACGAATCAGCCCCAGCATTTT
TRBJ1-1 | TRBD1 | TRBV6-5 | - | CASRWDRVNTEAFF | TGTGCCAGCAGGTGGGACAGGGTTAACACTGAAGCTTTCTTT
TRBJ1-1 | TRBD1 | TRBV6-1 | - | CASSEGQGILNTEAFF | TGTGCCAGCAGTGAGGGACAGGGGATCTTGAACACTGAAGCTTTCTTT
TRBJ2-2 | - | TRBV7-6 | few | CASSLDTGELFF | TGTGCCAGCAGCTTAGACACCGGGGAGCTGTTTTTT
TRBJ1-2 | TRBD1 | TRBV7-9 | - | CASSWSGTGVLGGYTF | TGTGCCAGCAGCTGGTCCGGGACAGGGGTTTTGGGTGGCTACACCTTC
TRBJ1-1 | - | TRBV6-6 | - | CASSSLDGGWGTEAFF | TGTGCCAGCAGTTCCCTGGATGGGGGCTGGGGGACTGAAGCTTTCTTT
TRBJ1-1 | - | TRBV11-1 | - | CASSLSGTEAFF | TGTGCCAGCAGCTTAAGTGGCACTGAAGCTTTCTTT
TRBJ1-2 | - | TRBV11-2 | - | CASSYGTVAGGVYGYTF | TGTGCCAGCAGCTACGGGACTGTTGCTGGGGGAGTCTATGGCTACACCTTC
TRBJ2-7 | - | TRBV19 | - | CASSLSHGSFAYEQYF | TGTGCCAGTAGTCTTTCCCACGGGTCATTTGCCTACGAGCAGTACTTC
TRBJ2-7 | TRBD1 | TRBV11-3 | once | CASSYSGGEQYF | TGTGCCAGCAGCTATTCAGGGGGCGAGCAGTACTTC
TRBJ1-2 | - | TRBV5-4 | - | CASSFVSGGGYGYTF | TGTGCCAGCAGCTTTGTATCCGGGGGCGGCTATGGCTACACCTTC
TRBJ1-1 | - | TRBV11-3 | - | CASSLGVLNTEAFF | TGTGCCAGCAGCTTAGGAGTCCTGAACACTGAAGCTTTCTTT
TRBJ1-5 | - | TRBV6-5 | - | CASSKEGRGNQPQHF | TGTGCCAGCTCTAAGGAGGGCCGAGGTAATCAGCCCCAGCATTTT
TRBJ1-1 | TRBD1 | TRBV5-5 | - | CASSPGQGARTEAFF | TGTGCCAGCAGCCCGGGACAGGGGGCAAGGACTGAAGCTTTCTTT
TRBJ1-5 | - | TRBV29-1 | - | CSVADRYNQPQHF | TGCAGCGTTGCGGACAGATACAATCAGCCCCAGCATTTT
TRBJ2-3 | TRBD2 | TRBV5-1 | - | CASSLGATSGGATDTQYF | TGCGCCAGCAGCTTGGGTGCGACTAGCGGGGGAGCGACAGATACGCAGTATTTT
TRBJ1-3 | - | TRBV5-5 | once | CASSLDHSGNTIYF | TGTGCCAGCAGCTTGGATCACTCTGGAAACACCATATATTTT
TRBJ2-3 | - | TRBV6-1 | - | CASSDGTDTQYF | TGTGCCAGCAGCGACGGCACAGATACGCAGTATTTT
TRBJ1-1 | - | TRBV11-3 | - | CASSLNPGKNTEAFF | TGTGCCAGCAGCTTAAACCCAGGAAAGAACACTGAAGCTTTCTTT
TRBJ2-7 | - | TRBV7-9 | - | CASRPSGGHEQYF | TGTGCCAGCAGACCAAGCGGAGGGCACGAGCAGTACTTC
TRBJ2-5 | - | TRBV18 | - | CASSPLIKGTQETQYF | TGTGCCAGCTCACCACTTATAAAGGGAACCCAAGAGACCCAGTACTTC
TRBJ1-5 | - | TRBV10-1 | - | CASKCIRQFNQPQHF | TGCGCCAGCAAATGTATCCGACAGTTCAATCAGCCCCAGCATTTT
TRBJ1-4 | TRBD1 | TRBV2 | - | CASSDPGGTNEKLFF | TGTGCCAGCAGCGACCCAGGGGGTACTAATGAAAAACTGTTTTTT
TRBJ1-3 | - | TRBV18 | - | CASSPILGATSGNTIYF | TGTGCCAGCTCACCCATTCTGGGGGCTACCTCTGGAAACACCATATATTTT
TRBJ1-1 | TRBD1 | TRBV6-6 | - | CASSHLQGARTEAFF | TGTGCCAGCAGTCACTTACAGGGGGCGAGGACTGAAGCTTTCTTT
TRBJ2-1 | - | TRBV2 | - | CASSDKEGMPYNEQFF | TGTGCCAGCAGTGATAAAGAGGGTATGCCCTACAATGAGCAGTTCTTC
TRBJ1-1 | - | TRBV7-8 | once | CASSLGTANTEAFF | TGTGCCAGCAGCTTAGGGACAGCAAACACTGAAGCTTTCTTT
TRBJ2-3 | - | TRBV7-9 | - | CASSLASSPSTDTQYF | TGTGCCAGCAGCTTAGCCTCTAGCCCAAGCACAGATACGCAGTATTTT
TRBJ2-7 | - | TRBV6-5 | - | CASSYGPQSPYEQYF | TGTGCCAGCAGTTACGGACCGCAGTCTCCCTACGAGCAGTACTTC
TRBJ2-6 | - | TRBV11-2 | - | CASTRPASGANVLTF | TGTGCCAGCACCCGGCCCGCCTCTGGGGCCAACGTCCTGACTTTC
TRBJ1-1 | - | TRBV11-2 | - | CASSLSRGNTEAFF | TGTGCCAGCAGCTTAAGTCGAGGTAACACTGAAGCTTTCTTT
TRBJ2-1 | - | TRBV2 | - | CASSTGLLNEQFF | TGTGCCAGCAGTACCGGACTGCTCAATGAGCAGTTCTTC
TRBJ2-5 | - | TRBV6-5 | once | CASSYQAVGPAVDF | TGTGCCAGCAGTTACCAAGCGGTGGGGCCGGCGGTCGACTTC
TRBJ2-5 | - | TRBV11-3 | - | CASSSWGRGGQQETQYF | TGTGCCAGCAGCTCGTGGGGGCGAGGTGGCCAACAAGAGACCCAGTACTTC
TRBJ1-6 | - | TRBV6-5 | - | CASSYAGSDNSPLHF | TGTGCCAGCAGTTACGCGGGGTCAGATAATTCACCCCTCCACTTT
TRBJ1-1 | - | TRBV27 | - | CASSLGENTEAFF | TGTGCCAGCAGTTTGGGGGAAAACACTGAAGCTTTCTTT
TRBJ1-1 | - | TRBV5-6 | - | CASSLSRPAENTEAFF | TGTGCCAGCAGCTTGTCTCGTCCGGCGGAGAACACTGAAGCTTTCTTT
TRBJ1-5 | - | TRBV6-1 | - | CASSGGQPQHF | TGTGCCAGCAGTGGGGGTCAGCCCCAGCATTTT
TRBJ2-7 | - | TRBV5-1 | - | CASSQVQSYEQYF | TGCGCCAGCAGTCAGGTGCAATCCTACGAGCAGTACTTC
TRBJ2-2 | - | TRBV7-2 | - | CASSPHLEGSTGELFF | TGTGCCAGCAGCCCCCATTTGGAGGGGTCGACCGGGGAGCTGTTTTTT
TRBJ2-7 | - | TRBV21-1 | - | CASKCGGYEQYF | TGTGCCAGCAAGTGCGGAGGTTACGAGCAGTACTTC